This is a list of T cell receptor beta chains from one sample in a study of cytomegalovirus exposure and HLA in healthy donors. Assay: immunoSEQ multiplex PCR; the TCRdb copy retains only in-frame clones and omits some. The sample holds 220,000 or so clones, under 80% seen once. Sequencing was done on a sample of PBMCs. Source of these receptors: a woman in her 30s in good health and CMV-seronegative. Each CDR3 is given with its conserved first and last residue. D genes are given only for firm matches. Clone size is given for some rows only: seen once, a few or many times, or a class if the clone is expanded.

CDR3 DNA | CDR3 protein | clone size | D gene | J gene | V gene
TGTGCCAGCAGCCCGCAAACAGGGAACACTGAAGCTTTCTTT | CASSPQTGNTEAFF | - | - | TRBJ1-1 | TRBV7-6
TGTGCCAGCAGCTTGTGGGTGCGGCCAGATACGCAGTATTTT | CASSLWVRPDTQYF | - | - | TRBJ2-3 | TRBV5-6
TGCGCCAGCAGCCTGGGACTCCGTGCCTACAATGAGCAGTTCTTC | CASSLGLRAYNEQFF | - | - | TRBJ2-1 | TRBV5-1
TGTGCTAGTGGTTTGGGGCGGACAGAAACTAACACCGGGGAGCTGTTTTTT | CASGLGRTETNTGELFF | few | - | TRBJ2-2 | TRBV12-5
TGTGCCAGCAGCTTAGAGAGGGACACTGAAGCTTTCTTT | CASSLERDTEAFF | few | - | TRBJ1-1 | TRBV7-6
TGTGCCAGCTCACCAACCTCCGGAACTACCTACAATGAGCAGTTCTTC | CASSPTSGTTYNEQFF | once | - | TRBJ2-1 | TRBV18
TGTGCCAGTAGCAGGGACAGCCACGTGGATTCACCCCTCCACTTT | CASSRDSHVDSPLHF | - | TRBD1 | TRBJ1-6 | TRBV19
TGCGCCATTCGGACAGGGAACACCGGGGAGCTGTTTTTT | CAIRTGNTGELFF | once | TRBD1 | TRBJ2-2 | TRBV5-1
TGTGCTAGTGCCCCGGGAAGCGACACCTGGGATACGCAGTATTTT | CASAPGSDTWDTQYF | - | - | TRBJ2-3 | TRBV12-5
TGTGCCAGCAGCCCCGACGGGGGTTTCGATCAGCCCCAGCATTTT | CASSPDGGFDQPQHF | once | - | TRBJ1-5 | TRBV6-5
TGTGCCTGGAGCTCGTCCTACGAGCAGTACTTC | CAWSSSYEQYF | - | - | TRBJ2-7 | TRBV30
TGTGCCAGCAGTTCGGCGGGGCTAGCGGGAGCGGGTACGCAGTATTTT | CASSSAGLAGAGTQYF | - | TRBD2 | TRBJ2-3 | TRBV6-6
TGTTCCAGCAGCCGTTTAACAGGTTCTACCGACGAGCAGTACTTC | CSSSRLTGSTDEQYF | - | - | TRBJ2-7 | TRBV7-9
TGTGCCAGCAGCTTAAGTTACAGGGGGCGGGAGATCTATGGCTACACCTTC | CASSLSYRGREIYGYTF | - | TRBD1 | TRBJ1-2 | TRBV11-2
TGTGCCAGCGTATGGCCGGGAGGCACAGATACGCAGTATTTT | CASVWPGGTDTQYF | - | - | TRBJ2-3 | TRBV2
TGTGCCAGCAGGAGGCAGGGGGCGCGAGGTGAGCAGTTCTTC | CASRRQGARGEQFF | - | TRBD1 | TRBJ2-1 | TRBV6-1
TGTGCCAGCAGCTTAGGTGGAGGGCTAGAGATTCACGAGCAGTACTTC | CASSLGGGLEIHEQYF | - | - | TRBJ2-7 | TRBV11-3
TGTGCCAGCAAGGTGAGGGACTCTCGCATGGATGGCTACACCTTC | CASKVRDSRMDGYTF | - | - | TRBJ1-2 | TRBV6-1
TGTGCTAGTGCCCACGGACAGGGAGGCTCCTACGGGCAGTACTTC | CASAHGQGGSYGQYF | - | TRBD1 | TRBJ2-7 | TRBV12-5
TGTGCCAGCAGCTTAGGGACAGGACTGGTCACCTTC | CASSLGTGLVTF | - | TRBD1 | TRBJ1-2 | TRBV5-6
TGCGCCAGCAGCTTACCGGGAGGCAACTCCTACAATGAGCAGTTCTTC | CASSLPGGNSYNEQFF | - | TRBD2 | TRBJ2-1 | TRBV5-1
TGTGCCAGCCGACAGGGACAGAACTACGAGCAGTACTTC | CASRQGQNYEQYF | - | TRBD1 | TRBJ2-7 | TRBV6-6